These T cell receptor beta chains were read from a single sample in a study of CD8 T cells in Susac syndrome. TCRdb reprocessed the immunoSEQ multiplex PCR reads with MiXCR, giving one entry per CDR3 protein. This sample has a few hundred thousand distinct CDR3 sequences, with over 85% found just once. The sample comprised CD4+ T cells from PBMCs. These receptors were obtained from a human donor with multiple sclerosis. Both conserved end residues are part of each CDR3. D genes are given only for firm matches. The size of a clone is reported for some rows only, either as once, few or many, or as a class for expanded clones.

>-|TRBV12-5|TRBJ1-3|-
CASGSHPRGISGNTIYF
TGTGCTAGTGGTTCACACCCGAGGGGAATCTCTGGAAACACCATATATTTT
>-|TRBV10-3|TRBJ1-1|TRBD1
CAISVGQGNGGEKAFF
TGTGCCATCAGTGTTGGACAGGGGAACGGAGGGGAGAAAGCTTTCTTT
>-|TRBV11-2|TRBJ1-1|TRBD1
CASSSYRGIGTEAFF
TGTGCCAGCAGTTCTTACAGGGGAATAGGCACTGAAGCTTTCTTT
>-|TRBV10-3|TRBJ2-5|-
CAITPGDQETQYF
TGTGCCATCACCCCGGGGGATCAAGAGACCCAGTACTTC
>-|TRBV20-1|TRBJ2-4|-
CSAGRTGDVIQYF
TGCAGTGCCGGTCGGACTGGGGATGTCATTCAGTACTTC
>-|TRBV7-8|TRBJ2-5|-
CASSLWGAVQETQYF
TGTGCCAGCAGCTTATGGGGGGCGGTACAAGAGACCCAGTACTTC
>-|TRBV19|TRBJ2-1|-
CASSIGNHNEQFF
TGTGCCAGTAGTATAGGGAACCACAATGAGCAGTTCTTC
>-|TRBV5-6|TRBJ2-6|-
CASSWGAGANVLTF
TGTGCCAGCAGCTGGGGGGCTGGGGCCAACGTCCTGACTTTC
>-|TRBV23-1|TRBJ2-7|TRBD1
CASSWAPGGFYEQYF
TGCGCCAGCAGTTGGGCCCCAGGGGGCTTCTACGAGCAGTACTTC
>-|TRBV20-1|TRBJ1-1|-
CSARWEGSTEAFF
TGCAGTGCTAGGTGGGAGGGGAGCACTGAAGCTTTCTTT
>-|TRBV20-1|TRBJ2-1|-
CSANLNNEQFF
TGCAGTGCTAACTTGAACAATGAGCAGTTCTTC
>-|TRBV29-1|TRBJ2-5|-
CSVDSLGTQYF
TGCAGCGTTGACTCCCTTGGGACCCAGTACTTC
>-|TRBV3-1|TRBJ2-1|-
CASSQPGSQFF
TGTGCCAGCAGCCAGCCGGGTTCCCAGTTCTTC
>few|TRBV6-1|TRBJ1-1|TRBD1
CASSPRQGTAFF
TGTGCCAGCAGTCCCCGACAGGGTACAGCTTTCTTT
>-|TRBV15|TRBJ2-5|-
CATSRHRGASQETQYF
TGTGCCACCAGCAGACACCGCGGGGCCAGCCAAGAGACCCAGTACTTC
>-|TRBV28|TRBJ2-4|TRBD1
CASSLLDREKNIQYF
TGTGCCAGCAGTTTGCTGGACAGGGAAAAAAACATTCAGTACTTC
>-|TRBV29-1|TRBJ2-6|-
CSVAKRHRAGANVLTF
TGCAGCGTTGCCAAGCGACACAGGGCGGGGGCCAACGTCCTGACTTTC
>-|TRBV29-1|TRBJ1-1|TRBD1
CSVSGGGTEAFF
TGCAGCGTATCAGGGGGCGGCACTGAAGCTTTCTTT
>-|TRBV3-1|TRBJ2-5|-
CASSNGADWETQYF
TGTGCCAGCAGTAACGGGGCCGACTGGGAGACCCAGTACTTC
>-|TRBV12-3/TRBV12-4|TRBJ2-5|-
CASSLTARGETQYF
TGTGCCAGCAGTTTAACAGCCCGGGGGGAGACCCAGTACTTC
>-|TRBV5-4|TRBJ2-5|TRBD2
CASSPPGLAGDPQETQYF
TGTGCCAGCAGCCCCCCGGGACTAGCGGGGGACCCCCAAGAGACCCAGTACTTC
>once|TRBV19|TRBJ2-3|TRBD2
CASSTGLAQSTDTQYF
TGTGCCAGTAGCACTGGACTAGCGCAGAGCACAGATACGCAGTATTTT
>-|TRBV3-1|TRBJ2-1|-
CASSQSSQGNNEQFF
TGTGCCAGCAGCCAAAGTTCTCAGGGTAACAATGAGCAGTTCTTC
>-|TRBV3-1|TRBJ1-5|-
CASSRDSQPQHF
TGTGCCAGCAGCCGGGACTCTCAGCCCCAGCATTTT
>-|TRBV5-6|TRBJ1-2|TRBD1
CASSTPTGDGYTF
TGTGCCAGCAGCACACCGACAGGGGATGGCTACACCTTC
>-|TRBV6-2/TRBV6-3|TRBJ1-6|-
CASRDFRTSPLHF
TGTGCCAGCAGGGACTTCAGGACTTCACCCCTCCACTTT
>-|TRBV3-1|TRBJ2-1|TRBD2
CASSQDRASGGASEQFF
TGTGCCAGCAGCCAAGATCGGGCTAGCGGGGGGGCAAGTGAGCAGTTCTTC
>-|TRBV4-2|TRBJ1-2|-
CASSQINEGVMSYTF
TGTGCCAGCAGCCAGATCAACGAGGGTGTTATGAGCTACACCTTC
>-|TRBV11-2|TRBJ1-2|TRBD1
CASSMGQVYGYTF
TGTGCCAGCAGCATGGGACAGGTTTATGGCTACACCTTC
>-|TRBV5-1|TRBJ1-1|-
CASSDLGTGSTEAFF
TGCGCCAGCAGCGACCTGGGCACAGGGAGCACTGAAGCTTTCTTT
>-|TRBV24-1|TRBJ2-2|TRBD1
CATQRQGNTGELFF
TGTGCCACACAGAGACAGGGGAATACCGGGGAGCTGTTTTTT
>-|TRBV19|TRBJ2-6|-
CASTSRTSGANVLTF
TGTGCCAGTACGAGCAGAACATCTGGGGCCAACGTCCTGACTTTC
>-|TRBV18|TRBJ1-5|-
CASSPTWGAGQPQHF
TGTGCCAGCTCACCCACGTGGGGGGCGGGTCAGCCCCAGCATTTT
>-|TRBV10-2|TRBJ1-5|-
CASSESLRGQPQHF
TGCGCCAGCAGTGAGTCCCTCAGGGGTCAGCCCCAGCATTTT
>-|TRBV20-1|TRBJ2-7|-
CSASRPPVDEQYF
TGCAGTGCTAGCAGGCCCCCGGTCGACGAGCAGTACTTC